This T cell receptor beta chain was captured in a study of blood T cell repertoires in COVID-19. Study-level information: T cells, B-cell-depleted T cells, or PBMCs supplied cDNA or gDNA.

Original data processing: The assay estimated nucleated cells by amplifying reference gene primers. The repertoire was sequenced with immunoSEQ multiplex PCR; TCRdb's copy has only in-frame clones and lacks some. V and J calls and clone size are given by that table; D and trimming were obtained from the DNA. The table records 300,000 to 350,000 clones, around 83% of them present only once. The clonotype was recovered from a man between 25 and 39 years old with active or convalescent COVID-19. The sample taken for sequencing was peripheral blood.

The CDR3 DNA reads TGTGCCAGCAGCTTAACTAGCGGGAGTACATACGAGCAGTACTTC. As protein: CASSLTSGSTYEQYF. The V call is TRBV7-2, the J call TRBJ2-7, with 11 positions matching TRBD2. CDR1 is SGHTA, CDR2 FQGNSA, per germline. The CDR3 consists of 15 residues. V lost 2 bases, J lost 4 bases, and 4 bases stayed unmatched.